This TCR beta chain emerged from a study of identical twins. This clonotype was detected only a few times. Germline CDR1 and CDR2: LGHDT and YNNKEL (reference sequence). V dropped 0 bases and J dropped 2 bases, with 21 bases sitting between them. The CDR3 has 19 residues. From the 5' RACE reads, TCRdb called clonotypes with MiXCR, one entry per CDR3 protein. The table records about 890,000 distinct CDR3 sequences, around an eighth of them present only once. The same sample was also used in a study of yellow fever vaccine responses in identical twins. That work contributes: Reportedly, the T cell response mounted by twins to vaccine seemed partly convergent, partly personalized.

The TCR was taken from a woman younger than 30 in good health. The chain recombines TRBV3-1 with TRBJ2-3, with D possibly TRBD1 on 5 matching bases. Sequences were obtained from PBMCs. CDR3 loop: CASSQDDFWGLPNTDTQYF. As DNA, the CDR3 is TGTGCCAGCAGCCAAGATGATTTCTGGGGCCTGCCTAACACAGATACGCAGTATTTT.